This T cell receptor beta chain is from a study of T cell repertoires in cytomegalovirus infection (dated by TCRdb to between 2017 and 2020). Regarding the study in general: Recently identified HLA-C-restricted CMV epitopes, whose presentation resists viral immunomodulation, were targeted by peptide stimulations together with well-studied HLA-B-restricted epitopes. Because public TCR beta signatures pointed to carriage of CMV infection together with the matching HLA type, the HLA type of each donor mattered for the analysis. The research as a whole found: The ex vivo response was dominated by HLA-C-restricted CMV-specific TCR beta clonotypes, and the single most frequent clonotype in two of eight donors was supplied by these HLA-C-restricted clonotypes. In both this cohort and an independent cohort of some 370 donors, the cumulative frequency of public TCR beta family members distinguished carriers of CMV infection plus the relevant HLA type.

The sample's treatment or condition label, decoded: in vitro stimulation with specific CMV peptide epitopes to enrich CMV-specific T cells. At the junction V is shortened by 5 bases and J by 3 bases; bases outside the gene matches: 13. Taken from the germline V gene, the CDR1 and CDR2 loops are SGHTA and FQGNSA. There are 16 amino acids in the CDR3, from cysteine to phenylalanine inclusive. Only the CDR3 DNA stays, 48 bases, in frame from base 1. The table lists this clonotype with many counts. Its antigen is not yet known. Base qualities were left out, and no much larger clone turns up one base away. The sequencer was an Illumina HiSeq 1500. In-frame beta chains were kept once TCRdb had trimmed the public reads at Q25 with fastp and called clones with MiXCR. Duplicate CDR3 protein sequences are folded into a single record with the most common DNA and genes. This sample comprises about half a million distinct CDR3 sequences, 25% to 35% of them detected only once. About a sixth of the sample is taken by the ten largest.

The clonotype originates from a human donor in good health (CMV status not recorded). Some clones in this sample may be carry-over from other donors' samples. This chain joins TRBV7-2 to TRBJ2-7, and TRBD1 matches 7 of the central bases. The sequences come from cultured PBMCs, collected from culture after CMV antigen stimulation. The bases read TGTGCCAGCAGCAGAAAAGGGGGCCAGCCGAACTACGAGCAGTACTTC. Translated, it gives CASSRKGGQPNYEQYF.